The clone carrying this TCR beta chain has a single count. The data were obtained in a study of blood T cell repertoires in COVID-19. Study summary: PBMCs, B-cell-depleted T cells, or T cells provided the cDNA or gDNA that made up the material.

Only in-frame clones appear in the TCRdb table, and some are missing; sequencing was by immunoSEQ multiplex PCR. The sample shows under 130,000 clones, about 90% of them seen only once. V shed 6 bases and J shed 5 bases, with 22 bases lying between them. The CDR3 runs 16 residues. Germline V gives CDR1 SGHDN, CDR2 FVKESK. Sequencing was carried out using peripheral blood. This clonotype originated in a man between 45 and 60 years old in a cohort sampled during active COVID-19. This chain connects TRBV14 to TRBJ1-1; D might be TRBD1 (6 bases). DNA of the CDR3: TGTGCCAGCAGACCTTTTGGGCGGGGGGCGCCAACTGAAGCTTTCTTT. It translates to CASRPFGRGAPTEAFF.